What follows describes a single TCR beta chain. The antigen remains undetermined. The data are from a study of response to subunit inactivated influenza vaccine. Whole-study results and caveats: T cells newly recruited by each seasonal influenza vaccination are few, the authors suggested.

CDR1 is SGHKS, CDR2 YYEKEE, per germline (reference sequence). Losses at the gene ends were 1 base for V and 6 bases for J; bases not matched to a gene: 10. The CDR3 sequence is 16 residues long. TCRdb passed the RT-PCR reads through MiXCR, listing each CDR3 protein once. The sample lists about 780,000 distinct CDR3 sequences, under 20% seen once, with around 9.9% in the top ten. The rearrangement links TRBV5-5 to TRBJ2-1; 7 nucleotides align to TRBD2. Here the sequenced sample was PBMCs from blood, taken 4 to 6 days after vaccination. This TCR derives from a man between 45 and 60 years old who received an inactivated influenza vaccine. CDR3 in DNA: TGTGCCAGCAGCTTGACTGTGTCGGGAGGATCCAATGAGCAGTTCTTC. It translates to CASSLTVSGGSNEQFF.